This T cell receptor (beta chain) comes out of a study of cytomegalovirus exposure and HLA in healthy donors. This clone was observed a handful of times. V was clipped by 3 bases and J by 1 base, with 9 bases between them. This CDR3 has 14 amino acids. CDR1 and CDR2 from the germline V gene are MDHEN and SYDVKM. With 60 Vbeta and 13 Jbeta primers, the PCR was carried out. Methods used by the authors: Around 80 million unique TCR beta chains, about 10 million of them shared, were counted by a later analysis. Here immunoSEQ multiplex PCR was the method, and the copy in TCRdb shows in-frame clones only, minus some. That table supplies the V and J calls and clone size; D and trimming were determined from the DNA. Counted here are around 140,000 clones, more than 70% occurring once; the ten biggest clones make up 2% to 2.5%.

J is TRBJ1-1 and V is TRBV28; possible D gene TRBD1, 5 bases. The sequenced material came from PBMCs. The origin of this receptor is a man between 45 and 60 years old in good health and CMV-seronegative. In DNA, the CDR3 is TGTGCCAGCAGTTTCCAGGGTGCGAACACTGAAGCTTTCTTT. Translation gives CASSFQGANTEAFF.